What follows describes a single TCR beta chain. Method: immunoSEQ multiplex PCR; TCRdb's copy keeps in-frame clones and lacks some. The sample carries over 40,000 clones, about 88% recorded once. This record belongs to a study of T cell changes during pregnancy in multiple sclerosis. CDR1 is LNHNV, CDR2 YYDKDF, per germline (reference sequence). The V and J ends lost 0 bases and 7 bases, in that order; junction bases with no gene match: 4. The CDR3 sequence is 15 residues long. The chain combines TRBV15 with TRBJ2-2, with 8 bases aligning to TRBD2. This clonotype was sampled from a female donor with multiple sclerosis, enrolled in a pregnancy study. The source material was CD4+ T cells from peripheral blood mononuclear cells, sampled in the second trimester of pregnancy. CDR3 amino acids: CATSRDIAGGGELFF. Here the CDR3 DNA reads TGTGCCACCAGCAGAGATATCGCGGGAGGCGGGGAGCTGTTTTTT.